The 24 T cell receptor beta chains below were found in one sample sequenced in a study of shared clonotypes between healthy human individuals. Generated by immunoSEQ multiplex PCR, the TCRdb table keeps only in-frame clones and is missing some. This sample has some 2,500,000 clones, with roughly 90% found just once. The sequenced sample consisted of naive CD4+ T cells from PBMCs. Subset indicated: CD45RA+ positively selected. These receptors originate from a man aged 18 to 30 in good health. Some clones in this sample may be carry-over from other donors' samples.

CDR3 sequence (DNA): TGTGCCAGCAGTTACTCGCAGGGGGCCTATGGCTACACCTTC. Its translation: CASSYSQGAYGYTF. The chain employs TRBV6-5 and TRBJ1-2; TRBD1 aligns across 8 bases. This CDR3 spans 14 amino acids. Trimming at V came to 0 bases and at J to 4 bases, leaving 1 base not matched to a gene. Germline V CDR1 and CDR2: MNHEY, SVGAGI.

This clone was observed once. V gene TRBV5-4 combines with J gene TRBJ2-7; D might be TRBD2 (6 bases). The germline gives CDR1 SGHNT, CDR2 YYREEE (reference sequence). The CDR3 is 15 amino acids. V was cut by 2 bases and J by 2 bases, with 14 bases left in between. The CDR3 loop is CASSFGLARAYEQYF. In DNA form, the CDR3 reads TGTGCCAGCAGCTTCGGGCTAGCGAGAGCCTACGAGCAGTACTTC.

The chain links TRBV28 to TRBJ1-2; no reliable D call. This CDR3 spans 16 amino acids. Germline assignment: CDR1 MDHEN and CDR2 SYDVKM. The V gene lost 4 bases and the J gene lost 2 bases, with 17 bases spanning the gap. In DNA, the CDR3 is TGTGCCAGCAGTTCGATCGGGGAGGGTCCCAACTATGGCTACACCTTC. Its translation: CASSSIGEGPNYGYTF.

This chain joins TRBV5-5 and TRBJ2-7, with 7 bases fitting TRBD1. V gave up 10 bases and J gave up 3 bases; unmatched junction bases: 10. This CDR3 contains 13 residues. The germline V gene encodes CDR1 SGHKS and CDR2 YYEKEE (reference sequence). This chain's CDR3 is CAASRGQLYEQYF. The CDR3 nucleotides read TGTGCCGCATCCAGGGGACAGCTCTACGAGCAGTACTTC.

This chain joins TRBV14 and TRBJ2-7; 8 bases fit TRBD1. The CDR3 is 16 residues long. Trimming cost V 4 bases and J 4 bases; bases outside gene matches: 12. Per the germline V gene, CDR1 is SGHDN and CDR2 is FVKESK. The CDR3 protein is CASSPRTGLLVYEQYF. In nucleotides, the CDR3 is TGTGCCAGCAGCCCCCGGACAGGGCTCCTCGTGTACGAGCAGTACTTC. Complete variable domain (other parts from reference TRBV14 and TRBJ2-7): EAGVTQFPSHSVIEKGQTVTLRCDPISGHDNLYWYRRVMGKEIKFLLHFVKESKQDESGMPNNRFLAERTGGTYSTLKVQPAELEDSGVYFCASSPRTGLLVYEQYFGPGTRLTVT.

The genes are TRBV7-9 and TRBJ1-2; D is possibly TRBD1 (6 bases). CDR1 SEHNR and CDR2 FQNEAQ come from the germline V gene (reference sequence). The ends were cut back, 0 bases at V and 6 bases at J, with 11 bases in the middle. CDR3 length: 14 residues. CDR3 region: CASSLAWTEHGYTF. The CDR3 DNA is TGTGCCAGCAGCTTAGCGTGGACAGAGCATGGCTACACCTTC.

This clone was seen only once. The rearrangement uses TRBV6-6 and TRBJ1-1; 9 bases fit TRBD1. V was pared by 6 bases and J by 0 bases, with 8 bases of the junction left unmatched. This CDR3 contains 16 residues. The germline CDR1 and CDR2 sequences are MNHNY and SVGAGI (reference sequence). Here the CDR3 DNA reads TGTGCCAGCAGGAAAGGGACAGGGCTTATGAACACTGAAGCTTTCTTT. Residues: CASRKGTGLMNTEAFF.

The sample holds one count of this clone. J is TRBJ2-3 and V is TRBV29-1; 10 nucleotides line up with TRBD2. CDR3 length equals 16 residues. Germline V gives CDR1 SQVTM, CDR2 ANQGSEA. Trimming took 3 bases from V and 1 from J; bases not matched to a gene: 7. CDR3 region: CSVDWSGTSGTDTQYF. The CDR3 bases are TGCAGCGTTGATTGGTCCGGGACTAGCGGCACAGATACGCAGTATTTT.

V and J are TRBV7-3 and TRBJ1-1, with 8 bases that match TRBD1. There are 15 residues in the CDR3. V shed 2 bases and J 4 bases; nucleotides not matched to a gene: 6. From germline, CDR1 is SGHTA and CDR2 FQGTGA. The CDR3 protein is CASSLGSGTGTEAFF. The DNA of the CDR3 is TGTGCCAGCAGCTTAGGTTCTGGGACAGGCACTGAAGCTTTCTTT.

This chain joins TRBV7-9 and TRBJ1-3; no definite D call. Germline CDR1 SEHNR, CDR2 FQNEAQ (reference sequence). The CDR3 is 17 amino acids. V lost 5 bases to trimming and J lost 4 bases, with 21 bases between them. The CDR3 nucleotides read TGTGCCAGCAGCCCGCCGGGTTCGGCCAATGCCGGAAACACCATATATTTT. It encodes CASSPPGSANAGNTIYF.

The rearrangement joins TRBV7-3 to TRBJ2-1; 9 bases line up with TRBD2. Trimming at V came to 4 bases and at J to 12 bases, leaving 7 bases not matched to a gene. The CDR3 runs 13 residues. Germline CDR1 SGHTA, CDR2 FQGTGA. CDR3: CASSSASGMGQFF. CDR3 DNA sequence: TGTGCCAGCAGCTCCGCTAGCGGGATGGGGCAGTTCTTC.

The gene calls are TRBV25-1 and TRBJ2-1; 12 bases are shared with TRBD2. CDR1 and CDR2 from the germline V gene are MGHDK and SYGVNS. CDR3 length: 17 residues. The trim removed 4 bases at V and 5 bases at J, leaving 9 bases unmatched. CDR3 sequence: CASSGGTSGRTNNEQFF. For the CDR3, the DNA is TGTGCCAGCAGTGGAGGGACTAGCGGGCGGACGAACAATGAGCAGTTCTTC.

In DNA, the CDR3 is TGTGCCAGCAGACCCCTCCTCGGGGTCAGAGGTGAAAAACTGTTTTTT. This translates into CASRPLLGVRGEKLFF. This chain joins TRBV28 and TRBJ1-4; D is undetermined. V lost 6 bases, J lost 7 bases, and 21 bases lay in between. Germline CDR1 reads MDHEN; CDR2 reads SYDVKM. This CDR3 spans 16 amino acids.

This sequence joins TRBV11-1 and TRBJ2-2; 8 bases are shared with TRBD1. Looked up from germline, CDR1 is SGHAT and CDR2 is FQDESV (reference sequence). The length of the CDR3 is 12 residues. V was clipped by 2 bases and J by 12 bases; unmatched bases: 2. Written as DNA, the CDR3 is TGTGCCAGCAGCTTAAGGACAGGGAAGCTGTTTTTT. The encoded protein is CASSLRTGKLFF.

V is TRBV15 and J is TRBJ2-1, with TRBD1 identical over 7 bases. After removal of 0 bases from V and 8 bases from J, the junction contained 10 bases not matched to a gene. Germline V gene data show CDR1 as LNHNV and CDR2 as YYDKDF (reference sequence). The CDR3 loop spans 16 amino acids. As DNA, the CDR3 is TGTGCCACCAGCAGAGATCGGTCAGGGGGAAAGGATGAGCAGTTCTTC. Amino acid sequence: CATSRDRSGGKDEQFF.

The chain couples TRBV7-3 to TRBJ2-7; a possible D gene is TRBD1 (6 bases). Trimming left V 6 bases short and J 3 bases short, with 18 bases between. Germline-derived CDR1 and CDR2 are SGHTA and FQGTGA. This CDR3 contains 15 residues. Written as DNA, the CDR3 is TGTGCCAGCAGTGCTTTGGCAGGGGCCCACTACGAGCAGTACTTC. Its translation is CASSALAGAHYEQYF.

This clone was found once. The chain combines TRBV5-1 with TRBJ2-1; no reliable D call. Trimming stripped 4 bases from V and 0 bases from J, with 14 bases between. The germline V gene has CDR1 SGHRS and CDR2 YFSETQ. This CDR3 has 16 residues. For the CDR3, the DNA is TGCGCCAGCAGCGCCCTACCTCGGAGCTCCTACAATGAGCAGTTCTTC. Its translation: CASSALPRSSYNEQFF.

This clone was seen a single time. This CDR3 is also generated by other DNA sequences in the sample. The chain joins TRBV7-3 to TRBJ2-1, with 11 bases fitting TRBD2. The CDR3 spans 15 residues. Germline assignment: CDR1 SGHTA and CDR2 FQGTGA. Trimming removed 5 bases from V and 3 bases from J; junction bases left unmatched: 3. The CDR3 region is CASSQGLAVYNEQFF. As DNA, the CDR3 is TGTGCCAGCAGCCAGGGACTAGCGGTCTACAATGAGCAGTTCTTC.

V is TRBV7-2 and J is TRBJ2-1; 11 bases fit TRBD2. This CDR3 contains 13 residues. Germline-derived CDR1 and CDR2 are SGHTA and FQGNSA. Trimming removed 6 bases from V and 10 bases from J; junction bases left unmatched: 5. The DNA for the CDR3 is TGTGCCAGCAGAAGACTAGCGGGAAACGAGCAGTTCTTC. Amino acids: CASRRLAGNEQFF.

CDR3 sequence: CASSLGPTGGAGANVLTF. The DNA of the CDR3 is TGTGCCAGCAGCTTGGGGCCTACAGGGGGTGCTGGGGCCAACGTCCTGACTTTC. The chain carries TRBV5-4 and TRBJ2-6; TRBD1 agrees at 8 bases. Germline-derived CDR1 and CDR2 are SGHNT and YYREEE (reference sequence). Trimming cost V 0 bases and J 2 bases; bases outside gene matches: 7. This CDR3 comprises 18 residues.

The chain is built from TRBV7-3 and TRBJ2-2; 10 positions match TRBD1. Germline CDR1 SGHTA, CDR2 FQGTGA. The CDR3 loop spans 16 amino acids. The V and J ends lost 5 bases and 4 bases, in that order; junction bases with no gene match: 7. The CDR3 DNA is TGTGCCAGCAGCCGCGGGACAGGGGCGACCACCGGGGAGCTGTTTTTT. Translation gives CASSRGTGATTGELFF.

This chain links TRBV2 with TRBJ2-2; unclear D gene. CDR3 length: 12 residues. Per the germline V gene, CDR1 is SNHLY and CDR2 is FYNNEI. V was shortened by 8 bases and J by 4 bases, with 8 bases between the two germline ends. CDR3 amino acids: CASCVGTGELFF. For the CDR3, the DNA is TGTGCCAGCTGCGTGGGCACCGGGGAGCTGTTTTTT.

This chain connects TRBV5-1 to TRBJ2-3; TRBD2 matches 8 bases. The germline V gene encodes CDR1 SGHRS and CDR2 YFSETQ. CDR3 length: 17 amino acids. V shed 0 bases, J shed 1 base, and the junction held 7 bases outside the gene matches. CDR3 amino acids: CASSLDRSGIGTDTQYF. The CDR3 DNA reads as TGCGCCAGCAGCTTGGACCGTAGCGGGATTGGCACAGATACGCAGTATTTT.

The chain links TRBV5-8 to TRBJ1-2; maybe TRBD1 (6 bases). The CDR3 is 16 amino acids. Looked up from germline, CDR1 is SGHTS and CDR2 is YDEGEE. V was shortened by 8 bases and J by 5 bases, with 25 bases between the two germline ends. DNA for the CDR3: TGTGCCAGTAATTCCGGCGAGTACAGGGTGGGGTATGGCTACACCTTC. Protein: CASNSGEYRVGYGYTF.